Listed below are T cell receptor beta chains from one sample, sequenced in a study of blood T cell repertoires in COVID-19. Clones were sequenced by immunoSEQ multiplex PCR, and TCRdb holds only the in-frame ones, with some missing. The data hold 170,000 or so clones, with around nine tenths observed a single time. Sample: peripheral blood. The receptor set was obtained from a woman aged 70-85 years with COVID-19, enrolled during active disease. Each CDR3 is given with its conserved first and last residue. Fields, in order: CDR3 DNA, CDR3 protein, V gene, clone size, D gene, J gene. The D gene is left open where the match is weak. The listing skips clone size in some rows; elsewhere it reads once, few, many or a size class.

CDR3nt: TGTGCCAGCAGCTTTGGAGGGGCAAGCAATCAGCCCCAGCATTTT
CDR3aa: CASSFGGASNQPQHF
v_gene: TRBV7-9
abundance: -
d_gene: -
j_gene: TRBJ1-5

CDR3nt: TGTGCCAGCTCACCGTCGAATGAGCAGTTCTTC
CDR3aa: CASSPSNEQFF
v_gene: TRBV18
abundance: -
d_gene: -
j_gene: TRBJ2-1

CDR3nt: TGTGCCAGCAGCTTAGTAACAGGGGTACATCAGCCCCAGCATTTT
CDR3aa: CASSLVTGVHQPQHF
v_gene: TRBV7-2
abundance: -
d_gene: TRBD1
j_gene: TRBJ1-5

CDR3nt: TGTGCCAGCAGCCGGGGACTAGCGGGAGAGCAGTACTTC
CDR3aa: CASSRGLAGEQYF
v_gene: TRBV7-9
abundance: -
d_gene: TRBD2
j_gene: TRBJ2-7

CDR3nt: TGTGCCTGGACATCCAATTCCGGGACAGGGTCCTACGAGCAGTACTTC
CDR3aa: CAWTSNSGTGSYEQYF
v_gene: TRBV30
abundance: -
d_gene: TRBD1
j_gene: TRBJ2-7

CDR3nt: TGTGCCAGCAGTTTTCGGACAGGGGGACACAATGAGCAGTTCTTC
CDR3aa: CASSFRTGGHNEQFF
v_gene: TRBV27
abundance: -
d_gene: TRBD1
j_gene: TRBJ2-1

CDR3nt: TGTGCCAGCAGTTTAACGACAGACCAAGAGACCCAGTACTTC
CDR3aa: CASSLTTDQETQYF
v_gene: TRBV27
abundance: -
d_gene: -
j_gene: TRBJ2-5

CDR3nt: TGCGCCAGCAGCCGGGCCGGGACTAGCGGTGACGGGGCGCAGTATTTT
CDR3aa: CASSRAGTSGDGAQYF
v_gene: TRBV5-1
abundance: -
d_gene: TRBD2
j_gene: TRBJ2-3

CDR3nt: TGTGCCAGCAGCCCCCGGGGGGGGGACACTGAAGCTTTCTTT
CDR3aa: CASSPRGGDTEAFF
v_gene: TRBV3-1/TRBV3-2
abundance: -
d_gene: -
j_gene: TRBJ1-1

CDR3nt: TGTGCCAGCAGTTATGGCCCTAATTCACCCCTCCACTTT
CDR3aa: CASSYGPNSPLHF
v_gene: TRBV6-6
abundance: -
d_gene: -
j_gene: TRBJ1-6

CDR3nt: TGTGCCAGTAGTATTCTGGGGGCCTGGAGTCAGCCCCAGCATTTT
CDR3aa: CASSILGAWSQPQHF
v_gene: TRBV19
abundance: few
d_gene: -
j_gene: TRBJ1-5

CDR3nt: TGTGCCAGCAGCTTAGTTATGGGGCCCATCTCCTACGAGCAGTACTTC
CDR3aa: CASSLVMGPISYEQYF
v_gene: TRBV11-2
abundance: -
d_gene: -
j_gene: TRBJ2-7

CDR3nt: TGTGCCAGCACGGGGGGGGCTTACTATGGCTACACCTTC
CDR3aa: CASTGGAYYGYTF
v_gene: TRBV6-6
abundance: -
d_gene: -
j_gene: TRBJ1-2

CDR3nt: TGTGCCAGCAGCTTAAGTAGCTCTGGGGCCAACGTCCTGACTTTC
CDR3aa: CASSLSSSGANVLTF
v_gene: TRBV5-7
abundance: -
d_gene: -
j_gene: TRBJ2-6

CDR3nt: TGTGCCTGGAGTGTTTGGACAGCCAATCAGCCCCAGCATTTT
CDR3aa: CAWSVWTANQPQHF
v_gene: TRBV30
abundance: -
d_gene: -
j_gene: TRBJ1-5

CDR3nt: TGCGCCAGCAGCCAGTTGTCAGAAAACTACGAGCAGTACTTC
CDR3aa: CASSQLSENYEQYF
v_gene: TRBV5-1
abundance: -
d_gene: -
j_gene: TRBJ2-7

CDR3nt: TGTGCCAGCAGTTCGCCTAAGGGGCAGACCAATGAGCAGTTCTTC
CDR3aa: CASSSPKGQTNEQFF
v_gene: TRBV6-5
abundance: once
d_gene: -
j_gene: TRBJ2-1

CDR3nt: TGTGCCAGCACCCCAATGGGGGGAGCTGGCTATGGCTACACCTTC
CDR3aa: CASTPMGGAGYGYTF
v_gene: TRBV2
abundance: -
d_gene: -
j_gene: TRBJ1-2

CDR3nt: TGTGCCAGCTCACCCTCGGAGGGAGTAGACTACAATGAGCAGTTCTTC
CDR3aa: CASSPSEGVDYNEQFF
v_gene: TRBV18
abundance: -
d_gene: -
j_gene: TRBJ2-1

CDR3nt: TGTGCCAGCTCACCAGCACAGCAAGAGACCCAGTACTTC
CDR3aa: CASSPAQQETQYF
v_gene: TRBV18
abundance: -
d_gene: -
j_gene: TRBJ2-5

CDR3nt: TGTGCCAGCAGTGAAGAGACAGGCTTTTTCTACGAGCAGTACTTC
CDR3aa: CASSEETGFFYEQYF
v_gene: TRBV2
abundance: few
d_gene: -
j_gene: TRBJ2-7

CDR3nt: TGTGCCAGCAGCTCTCCGGGACTAGCGGGAGGGGGGTCCTACGAGCAGTACTTC
CDR3aa: CASSSPGLAGGGSYEQYF
v_gene: TRBV11-3
abundance: -
d_gene: TRBD2
j_gene: TRBJ2-7

CDR3nt: TGTGCCAGCAGCCCGAGACAGGCAGGGGATAACTCACCCCTCCACTTT
CDR3aa: CASSPRQAGDNSPLHF
v_gene: TRBV7-2
abundance: many
d_gene: -
j_gene: TRBJ1-6

CDR3nt: TGTGCCAGCAGCTTGGGTGGACAGGGGAACAATGAGCAGTTCTTC
CDR3aa: CASSLGGQGNNEQFF
v_gene: TRBV7-3
abundance: -
d_gene: TRBD1
j_gene: TRBJ2-1

CDR3nt: TGTGCCAGCAGTGTAGAGGCTTTAGCGGGAGGCAGGGATACGCAGTATTTT
CDR3aa: CASSVEALAGGRDTQYF
v_gene: TRBV6-1
abundance: -
d_gene: TRBD2
j_gene: TRBJ2-3

CDR3nt: TGTGCCTGGAGTGTAAAAACAAATCAGCCCCAGCATTTT
CDR3aa: CAWSVKTNQPQHF
v_gene: TRBV30
abundance: -
d_gene: -
j_gene: TRBJ1-5

CDR3nt: TGTGCCAGCAGCCAATCGACAGGGGGCTCGGAGACCCAGTACTTC
CDR3aa: CASSQSTGGSETQYF
v_gene: TRBV14
abundance: -
d_gene: TRBD1
j_gene: TRBJ2-5

CDR3nt: TGTGCCAGCAGCTTGGGAGGATGGGAGCAGTACTTC
CDR3aa: CASSLGGWEQYF
v_gene: TRBV5-5
abundance: once
d_gene: -
j_gene: TRBJ2-7

CDR3nt: TGTGCCATCAGTGAGTCGACAGACAGGGGGCGCGGCTACACCTTC
CDR3aa: CAISESTDRGRGYTF
v_gene: TRBV10-3
abundance: -
d_gene: TRBD1
j_gene: TRBJ1-2

CDR3nt: TGTGCCAGCAGCACGGACAGATCCTACGAGCAGTACTTC
CDR3aa: CASSTDRSYEQYF
v_gene: TRBV11-3
abundance: -
d_gene: -
j_gene: TRBJ2-7

CDR3nt: TGTGCCAGCAGCTTGGCCAGCGACACAGATACGCAGTATTTT
CDR3aa: CASSLASDTDTQYF
v_gene: TRBV5-4
abundance: -
d_gene: -
j_gene: TRBJ2-3

CDR3nt: TGCGCCAGCAGCCAAGATCTCCGTAGCAATCAGCCCCAGCATTTT
CDR3aa: CASSQDLRSNQPQHF
v_gene: TRBV4-3
abundance: once
d_gene: -
j_gene: TRBJ1-5

CDR3nt: TGTGCCAGCAGCTCCGGACAGGGCCGAGATACGCAGTATTTT
CDR3aa: CASSSGQGRDTQYF
v_gene: TRBV7-3
abundance: -
d_gene: TRBD1
j_gene: TRBJ2-3

CDR3nt: TGTGCCTGGAGGGCAGGGGATAATTCACCCCTCCACTTT
CDR3aa: CAWRAGDNSPLHF
v_gene: TRBV30
abundance: -
d_gene: -
j_gene: TRBJ1-6

CDR3nt: TGTGCCAGTAGTATTGATGAGAGCTCCTACAATGAGCAGTTCTTC
CDR3aa: CASSIDESSYNEQFF
v_gene: TRBV19
abundance: -
d_gene: -
j_gene: TRBJ2-1

CDR3nt: TGTGCCAGCAGTGAATGGGGCCGGGACAGGGGGAGAAACACCATATATTTT
CDR3aa: CASSEWGRDRGRNTIYF
v_gene: TRBV25-1
abundance: -
d_gene: TRBD1
j_gene: TRBJ1-3

CDR3nt: TGCAGCGTAGAGGGACTGAATTACGAGCAGTACTTC
CDR3aa: CSVEGLNYEQYF
v_gene: TRBV29-1
abundance: -
d_gene: -
j_gene: TRBJ2-7

CDR3nt: TGTGCCAGCAGCTTTTATGGGTCCGGGGAGACCCAGTACTTC
CDR3aa: CASSFYGSGETQYF
v_gene: TRBV13
abundance: -
d_gene: -
j_gene: TRBJ2-5

CDR3nt: TGTGCCAGCAGCCAAGAGGGACACTATAATTCACCCCTCCACTTT
CDR3aa: CASSQEGHYNSPLHF
v_gene: TRBV14
abundance: -
d_gene: -
j_gene: TRBJ1-6

CDR3nt: TGTGCCAGCAGCGGACAGGGTAAACCCTACGAGCAGTACTTC
CDR3aa: CASSGQGKPYEQYF
v_gene: TRBV14
abundance: -
d_gene: TRBD1
j_gene: TRBJ2-7

CDR3nt: TGCGCCAGCAGCTTGGGTGTCCAGGGGGCAGTTGAAAAACTGTTTTTT
CDR3aa: CASSLGVQGAVEKLFF
v_gene: TRBV5-1
abundance: -
d_gene: TRBD1
j_gene: TRBJ1-4

CDR3nt: TGTGCCAGCAGGCCCTCCAGGGACTACACCGGGGAGCTGTTTTTT
CDR3aa: CASRPSRDYTGELFF
v_gene: TRBV6-5
abundance: -
d_gene: -
j_gene: TRBJ2-2

CDR3nt: TGTGCCAGCACACAGAGTTCTAGCACAGATACGCAGTATTTT
CDR3aa: CASTQSSSTDTQYF
v_gene: TRBV7-9
abundance: -
d_gene: -
j_gene: TRBJ2-3

CDR3nt: TGTGCCAGCAGTCCCTCCCAGGGAGGGGAGACCCAGTACTTC
CDR3aa: CASSPSQGGETQYF
v_gene: TRBV6-2/TRBV6-3
abundance: -
d_gene: TRBD2
j_gene: TRBJ2-5

CDR3nt: TGTGCCAGCAGTTTATCCCCAGCGATCAATCAGCCCCAGCATTTT
CDR3aa: CASSLSPAINQPQHF
v_gene: TRBV28
abundance: -
d_gene: -
j_gene: TRBJ1-5